A single sample gave rise to the 21 T cell receptor beta chains below, sequenced in a study of T cell repertoires in cytomegalovirus infection. From the reads, TCRdb called clonotypes with MiXCR, one entry per CDR3 protein. Found here are roughly 230,000 distinct CDR3 sequences, about 15% of them singletons; the top ten hold less than 60%. Input material: CD8+ T cells from PBMCs. The receptor set was obtained from a human donor in good health (CMV status not recorded). Some clones in this sample may be carry-over from other donors' samples.

There are many counts of this clonotype. The chain couples TRBV7-2 to TRBJ2-3, with D possibly called TRBD1 or TRBD2 (7 bases each). This CDR3 is 16 amino acids long. V lost 3 bases and J 5 bases, leaving 18 bases between the germline ends. Germline loops: CDR1 SGHTA, CDR2 FQGNSA. The CDR3 loop reads CASSFSRGGLEDTQYF. The CDR3 DNA sequence: TGTGCCAGCAGCTTCTCCAGGGGGGGCCTGGAAGATACGCAGTATTTT.

This clonotype has a count of ten or more. The rearrangement uses TRBV11-1 and TRBJ2-1; 7 nucleotides match TRBD2. The germline V gene encodes CDR1 SGHAT and CDR2 FQDESV (reference sequence). With V trimmed by 4 bases and J by 2 bases, 5 bases remained unmatched. The CDR3 has 15 amino acids. CDR3 nucleotides: TGTGCCAGCAGCTACAGCGGGGCCGCCTACAATGAGCAGTTCTTC. The encoded protein is CASSYSGAAYNEQFF.

The chain carries TRBV5-6 and TRBJ1-5, with a tentative D call TRBD1 (6 bases). This CDR3 spans 17 amino acids. Germline V lookup: CDR1 SGHDT, CDR2 YYEEEE. V was shortened by 0 bases and J by 4 bases, with 17 bases between the two germline ends. In nucleotides, the CDR3 is TGTGCCAGCAGCTTGGCCGGGGGACAAGACCCTAATCAGCCCCAGCATTTT. It specifies CASSLAGGQDPNQPQHF. The variable domain in full, with the rest retrieved from reference TRBV5-6 and TRBJ1-5, is DAGVTQSPTHLIKTRGQQVTLRCSPKSGHDTVSWYQQALGQGPQFIFQYYEEEERQRGNFPDRFSGHQFPNYSSELNVNALLLGDSALYLCASSLAGGQDPNQPQHFGDGTRLSIL.

This sequence joins TRBV20-1 and TRBJ1-2; D unresolved. The CDR3 is 15 amino acids. Trimming stripped 5 bases from V and 0 bases from J, with 16 bases between. The germline V gene has CDR1 DFQATT and CDR2 SNEGSKA (reference sequence). DNA for the CDR3: TGCAGTGCTTATGACATTAAGGGTACTAACTATGGCTACACCTTC. It codes for CSAYDIKGTNYGYTF.

J is TRBJ2-1 and V is TRBV27, with D possibly TRBD1 on 6 matching bases. Germline CDR1 reads MNHEY; CDR2 reads SMNVEV (reference sequence). V was shortened by 5 bases and J by 6 bases, with 20 bases between the two germline ends. This CDR3 spans 16 amino acids. This chain's CDR3 is CASSVPTGTTFNEQFF. DNA of the CDR3: TGTGCCAGCAGTGTACCAACCGGGACAACTTTCAATGAGCAGTTCTTC.

The V and J genes are TRBV6-5 and TRBJ1-2; D is unclear. V lost 2 bases and J 10 bases, leaving 11 bases between the germline ends. CDR1 is MNHEY, CDR2 SVGAGI, per germline. The CDR3 sequence is 12 residues long. The CDR3 coding sequence is TGTGCCAGCAGTTACGGCGGCGTCGACTACACCTTC. It yields the protein CASSYGGVDYTF.

The table lists this clonotype with a few counts. J is TRBJ2-7 and V is TRBV11-2, with TRBD1 matching over 9 bases. V lost 4 bases to trimming and J lost 3 bases; unmatched junction nucleotides: 10. The CDR3 length is 16 residues. Germline V gene lookup returns CDR1 SGHAT and CDR2 FQNNGV. Written as DNA, the CDR3 is TGTGCCAGCAGCTCCCACGACAGGGGGGGAGGCTACGAGCAGTACTTC. Amino acid sequence: CASSSHDRGGGYEQYF.

This clonotype was picked up many times. This chain connects TRBV11-1 to TRBJ1-1; 7 positions agree with TRBD1. Germline CDR1 reads SGHAT; CDR2 reads FQDESV (reference sequence). J gave up 0 bases and V 5 bases, and 6 bases lay outside the gene matches. The CDR3 totals 15 residues. The CDR3 DNA sequence: TGTGCCAGCAGCGTGAGGACAGGACTGAACACTGAAGCTTTCTTT. Its protein product is CASSVRTGLNTEAFF.

Points on this clonotype: Since a much larger clone is just one base distant, this may be a read error. The chain joins TRBV12-3 or TRBV12-4 to TRBJ2-6; 7 positions match TRBD2. V dropped 3 bases and J dropped 2; count of bases not matched to a gene: 13. The CDR3 loop spans 19 amino acids. CDR3 coding DNA: TGTGCCAGCAGTTTGGATATCCCGGGACGGGGGGCTGGGGCCAACGTCCTGACTTTC. Amino acid sequence: CASSLDIPGRGAGANVLTF.

This clonotype was counted many times. The chain couples TRBV28 to TRBJ1-5; D gene ambiguous. Looked up from germline, CDR1 is MDHEN and CDR2 is SYDVKM. CDR3 length equals 17 residues. The V end was cut by 6 bases, the J end by 0 bases, with 18 bases between. The CDR3 loop is CASSPVQTVYSNQPQHF. The CDR3 DNA is TGTGCCAGCAGCCCGGTCCAGACGGTGTATAGCAATCAGCCCCAGCATTTT.

There are a few counts of this clonotype. V is TRBV12-5 and J is TRBJ2-7; no reliable D call. With 6 bases removed from V and 1 base from J, the gap between germline ends came to 7 bases. The CDR3 sequence is 12 residues long. CDR1 is LGHNT and CDR2 is FRNRAP in the germline V gene. The DNA for the CDR3 is TGTGCTAGTGGGGACGGGTCCTACGAGCAGTACTTC. It translates to CASGDGSYEQYF. Full variable domain (outside the CDR3, taken from reference TRBV12-5 and TRBJ2-7): DARVTQTPRHKVTEMGQEVTMRCQPILGHNTVFWYRQTMMQGLELLAYFRNRAPLDDSGMPKDRFSAEMPDATLATLKIQPSEPRDSAVYFCASGDGSYEQYFGPGTRLTVT.

This clonotype was detected many times. The gene calls are TRBV12-3 or TRBV12-4 and TRBJ1-6, with TRBD1 as a possible D gene (6 bases). CDR3 length equals 16 residues. Trimming took 6 bases from V and 7 from J, leaving 19 bases between them. CDR3 nucleotides: TGTGCCAGCAGCCCGGGGGGCCAGGGGAGCAATTCACCCCTCCACTTT. It translates to CASSPGGQGSNSPLHF.

This clonotype has more than one count but fewer than ten. The chain couples TRBV7-9 to TRBJ1-6; D gene ambiguous. V lost 4 bases, J lost 10 bases, and 20 bases lay in between. CDR1 and CDR2 from the germline V gene are SEHNR and FQNEAQ (reference sequence). The length of the CDR3 is 16 residues. The CDR3 loop reads CASSSTKGETSSPLHF. CDR3 coding DNA: TGTGCCAGCAGCTCGACTAAGGGAGAGACGAGCTCACCCCTCCACTTT.

The V call is TRBV6-5, the J call TRBJ1-6; maybe TRBD1 (5 bases). This CDR3 contains 17 residues. Germline V CDR1 and CDR2: MNHEY, SVGAGI. V lost 4 bases to trimming and J lost 10 bases, with 23 bases between them. The CDR3 region is CASSLLGPWDLKSPLHF. The CDR3 region has the DNA TGTGCCAGCAGTTTATTGGGGCCGTGGGACTTGAAGTCACCCCTCCACTTT.

This chain connects TRBV29-1 to TRBJ1-1; the D is unclear. Looked up from germline, CDR1 is SQVTM and CDR2 is ANQGSEA. This CDR3 comprises 13 residues. The V end lost 3 bases, the J end lost 0 bases, and 8 bases lay between the germline ends. CDR3 sequence (DNA): TGCAGCGTTGATTGGTTGGTGAACACTGAAGCTTTCTTT. Protein: CSVDWLVNTEAFF.

This clonotype was counted at least ten times. V is TRBV11-2 and J is TRBJ2-5; TRBD1 or TRBD2 may be the D gene (7 bases each). CDR1 and CDR2 (germline): SGHAT, FQNNGV. Trimming took off 6 bases at V and 3 bases at J, with 14 bases between the two ends. CDR3 size: 14 residues. CDR3 sequence (DNA): TGTGCCAGCAGATGGGCAGGGGGGGAAGAGACCCAGTACTTC. Encoded protein: CASRWAGGEETQYF.

This clonotype was seen many times. V usage is TRBV12-5 and J usage is TRBJ1-2; D is undetermined. CDR1 is LGHNT, CDR2 FRNRAP, per germline. This CDR3 has 13 amino acids. V was pared by 5 bases and J by 7 bases, with 14 bases between. The CDR3 region has the DNA TGTGCTAGTGGTGAATACGGAGTGGGTGGCTACACCTTC. Protein: CASGEYGVGGYTF.

The chain has TRBV6-6 and TRBJ2-7; D is tentatively TRBD1 or TRBD2 (5 bases each). CDR3 length: 15 amino acids. CDR1 MNHNY and CDR2 SVGAGI come from the germline V gene (reference sequence). Trimming took 0 bases from V and 4 from J, leaving 13 bases between them. This CDR3 reads CASSYSGTAMYEQYF. CDR3 nucleotide sequence: TGTGCCAGCAGTTACTCGGGGACGGCTATGTACGAGCAGTACTTC.

This clonotype occurred a few times. For the CDR3, the DNA is TGTGCCAGCAGGGCGGGGGGGCCCACTGAAGCTTTCTTT. It is translated as CASRAGGPTEAFF. The chain links TRBV6-6 to TRBJ1-1; tentatively, D is TRBD1 (6 bases). Germline V gene sequence: CDR1 MNHNY, CDR2 SVGAGI (reference sequence). V was clipped by 6 bases and J by 4 bases, with 12 bases between them. The CDR3 has 13 amino acids.

This clonotype was counted once. The genes are TRBV29-1 and TRBJ1-2; 7 bases line up with TRBD1. Germline V gene sequence: CDR1 SQVTM, CDR2 ANQGSEA. The CDR3 extends over 11 amino acids. Unmatched junction bases numbered 5, after V lost 5 bases and J lost 8 bases. DNA of the CDR3: TGCAGCGTTCCACAGGGGATCGGCTACACCTTC. This encodes CSVPQGIGYTF. Supplemented by reference TRBV29-1 and TRBJ1-2, the full variable domain reads SAVISQKPSRDICQRGTSLTIQCQVDSQVTMMFWYRQQPGQSLTLIATANQGSEATYESGFVIDKFPISRPNLTFSTLTVSNMSPEDSSIYLCSVPQGIGYTFGSGTRLTVV.

The CDR3 bases are TGTGCCACCAGTGCTCCGGGACAGGGGCACCAAGAGACCCAGTACTTC. Protein: CATSAPGQGHQETQYF. The chain combines TRBV24-1 with TRBJ2-5; 10 bases line up with TRBD1. This CDR3 is built from 16 residues. Germline CDR1 KGHDR, CDR2 SFDVKD. J gave up 0 bases and V 5 bases, and 5 bases lay outside the gene matches.